Below, 8 T cell receptor beta chains from the same sample are listed, as sequenced in a study of blood T cell repertoires in COVID-19. Profiling relied on immunoSEQ multiplex PCR, and the TCRdb table lists in-frame clones only, not all of them. The data hold some 110,000 clones, with roughly nine tenths observed a single time. Sequencing was carried out using peripheral blood. The receptors derive from a man aged 50 to 59 with COVID-19, enrolled during active disease.

This sequence joins TRBV9 and TRBJ2-3, with 7 bases aligning to TRBD1. The germline V gene encodes CDR1 SGDLS and CDR2 YYNGEE. After removal of 4 bases from V and 0 bases from J, the junction contained 8 bases not matched to a gene. The CDR3 sequence is 16 residues long. The CDR3 loop is CASSKLDRASTDTQYF. The CDR3 DNA reads TGTGCCAGCAGCAAATTAGACAGGGCTAGCACAGATACGCAGTATTTT.

The genes are TRBV27 and TRBJ2-7, with TRBD2 matching 8 bases. This CDR3 contains 13 residues. Losses at the gene ends were 6 bases for V and 2 bases for J; bases not matched to a gene: 3. Germline V lookup: CDR1 MNHEY, CDR2 SMNVEV (reference sequence). The CDR3 nucleotides read TGTGCCAGCAGCCGAGCGGGGGCCTACGAGCAGTACTTC. It specifies CASSRAGAYEQYF.

The chain combines TRBV7-8 with TRBJ1-2, with a weak D call TRBD1 (6 bases). Trimming took 0 bases from V and 4 from J, leaving 6 bases between them. The CDR3 consists of 13 residues. Germline values: CDR1 SGHVS, CDR2 FQNEAQ. The CDR3 protein is CASSLADSYGYTF. In DNA, the CDR3 is TGTGCCAGCAGCTTAGCGGACAGCTATGGCTACACCTTC.

A remark on this clone: Other DNA sequences in this sample translate to the same CDR3. The chain combines TRBV6-5 with TRBJ2-1, with 9 bases fitting TRBD2. CDR1 is MNHEY and CDR2 is SVGAGI in the germline V gene. The J segment lost 4 bases and the V segment lost 6 bases, leaving 4 bases of the junction unmatched. The CDR3 loop spans 14 amino acids. CDR3 sequence reads: CASSLAGGYNEQFF. DNA for the CDR3: TGTGCCAGCAGCCTCGCGGGGGGGTACAATGAGCAGTTCTTC.

The rearrangement links TRBV2 to TRBJ1-1; maybe TRBD1 (5 bases). The CDR3 is made up of 14 amino acids. CDR1 and CDR2 from the germline V gene are SNHLY and FYNNEI. V shed 1 base and J shed 2 bases, with 8 bases lying between them. CDR3 residues: CASSEDGGNTEAFF. Written as DNA, the CDR3 is TGTGCCAGCAGTGAAGACGGGGGAAACACTGAAGCTTTCTTT. Looking up the rest from reference TRBV2 and TRBJ1-1 gives the full variable domain: EPEVTQTPSHQVTQMGQEVILRCVPISNHLYFYWYRQILGQKVEFLVSFYNNEISEKSEIFDDQFSVERPDGSNFTLKIRSTKLEDSAMYFCASSEDGGNTEAFFGQGTRLTVV.

J is TRBJ2-7 and V is TRBV14, with TRBD2 matching over 7 bases. The CDR3 length is 12 residues. Germline CDR1 reads SGHDN; CDR2 reads FVKESK. J gave up 6 bases and V 4 bases, and 3 bases lay outside the gene matches. The CDR3 loop reads CASSLAGVEQYF. CDR3 nucleotide sequence: TGTGCCAGCAGCCTAGCGGGCGTCGAGCAGTACTTC.

The CDR3 bases are TGTGCCAGCAGCGTAGAACTAGCGGGAGATTTTGGTACGCAGTATTTT. Amino acids: CASSVELAGDFGTQYF. The chain has TRBV9 and TRBJ2-3; TRBD2 matches 11 bases. The CDR3 is 16 residues long. Unmatched junction bases numbered 8, after V lost 0 bases and J lost 8 bases. Germline CDR1 and CDR2: SGDLS and YYNGEE.

The J gene is TRBJ2-2, the V gene TRBV5-1; 9 positions agree with TRBD2. In germline, CDR1 is SGHRS, CDR2 YFSETQ. Trimming cost V 4 bases and J 0 bases; bases outside gene matches: 7. This CDR3 is 17 amino acids long. The CDR3 nucleotides are TGCGCCAGCAGCCCACTAGCGGGCCGCGCGAACACCGGGGAGCTGTTTTTT. This encodes CASSPLAGRANTGELFF.